A single sample is the source of the 32 T cell receptor beta chains below, sequenced in a study of OX40 agonist ivuxolimab in advanced cancers. The assay was immunoSEQ multiplex PCR, and TCRdb's table has in-frame clones only and misses some. Among 75,000 or so clones listed, approximately 88% were seen once. The specimen was CD4+ or CD8+ T cells sorted from blood, collected in a trial of the OX40 agonist ivuxolimab. The source is an adult with an advanced solid tumor such as melanoma, head and neck, liver or kidney cancer.

The chain uses TRBV5-4 and TRBJ2-1; D call uncertain. V was cut by 0 bases and J by 10 bases, with 14 bases left in between. The V gene's germline CDR1 is SGHNT and CDR2 YYREEE (reference sequence). This CDR3 has 14 amino acids. The CDR3 here is CASSLGKSLREQFF. Written as DNA, the CDR3 is TGTGCCAGCAGCTTGGGAAAATCTCTTAGGGAGCAGTTCTTC.

The chain has TRBV6-5 and TRBJ2-2, with D hard to call. Trimming left V 6 bases short and J 7 bases short, with 15 bases between. CDR1 MNHEY and CDR2 SVGAGI come from the germline V gene. The CDR3 loop spans 14 amino acids. CDR3 nucleotides: TGTGCCAGCAGACGGCAGGTCCTGTTCGGGGAGCTGTTTTTT. Its protein product is CASRRQVLFGELFF.

This clone was seen just once. The V call is TRBV27, the J call TRBJ2-2, with 8 bases matching TRBD1. V was clipped by 5 bases and J by 4 bases; unmatched bases: 9. The CDR3 length is 16 residues. Germline-derived CDR1 and CDR2 are MNHEY and SMNVEV (reference sequence). The DNA for the CDR3 is TGTGCCAGCAGTAGTACCAGGGGGCTAGTCACCGGGGAGCTGTTTTTT. As protein: CASSSTRGLVTGELFF.

This clone was counted a single time. The chain couples TRBV9 to TRBJ1-3, with D tentatively TRBD1 (6 bases). The length of the CDR3 is 14 residues. V lost 1 base and J 4 bases, leaving 9 bases between the germline ends. Germline CDR1 and CDR2: SGDLS and YYNGEE. CDR3: CASSVTGQGNTIYF. CDR3 in DNA: TGTGCCAGCAGCGTAACAGGGCAGGGAAACACCATATATTTT.

V is TRBV4-1 and J is TRBJ2-1; no firm D call. This CDR3 is built from 15 residues. The V and J ends lost 3 bases and 3 bases respectively, with 12 bases between them. From germline, CDR1 is MGHRA and CDR2 YSYEKL. CDR3 DNA: TGCGCCAGCAGCCATCAAAGATGGGGCTACAATGAGCAGTTCTTC. This encodes CASSHQRWGYNEQFF.

The chain employs TRBV11-2 and TRBJ2-7; no reliable D call. V lost 5 bases to trimming and J lost 5 bases, with 13 bases between them. CDR3 size: 13 residues. Germline lookup yields CDR1 SGHAT and CDR2 FQNNGV. The CDR3 protein is CASSHFWRHEQYF. As DNA, the CDR3 is TGTGCCAGCAGCCACTTTTGGCGACACGAGCAGTACTTC.

The count of this clone is one. The chain recombines TRBV7-3 with TRBJ1-6; D is possibly TRBD1 (5 bases). CDR3 length: 15 residues. V was clipped by 2 bases and J by 10 bases, with 15 bases between them. Germline CDR1 and CDR2: SGHTA and FQGTGA. In nucleotides, the CDR3 is TGTGCCAGCAGCTTAGTGGGCCAGGGTATGTCACCCCTCCACTTT. Its translation is CASSLVGQGMSPLHF.

The chain employs TRBV5-1 and TRBJ1-1, with 7 bases identical to TRBD1. V was clipped by 3 bases and J by 2 bases; unmatched bases: 4. The CDR3 is 14 amino acids. Germline CDR1 is SGHRS and CDR2 is YFSETQ. The DNA for the CDR3 is TGCGCCAGCAGCTGGACAGGTTCCAACACTGAAGCTTTCTTT. It is translated as CASSWTGSNTEAFF.

CDR3 region: CASAGTITGELFF. CDR3 coding DNA: TGTGCCAGCGCCGGGACAATCACCGGGGAGCTGTTTTTT. The gene calls are TRBV2 and TRBJ2-2; weak D call: TRBD1 (6 bases). CDR3 size: 13 residues. In germline, CDR1 is SNHLY, CDR2 FYNNEI. The ends were cut back, 8 bases at V and 4 bases at J, with 11 bases in the middle.

The chain joins TRBV5-1 to TRBJ2-2; the match to TRBD2 covers 10 bases. The germline V gene encodes CDR1 SGHRS and CDR2 YFSETQ. The length of the CDR3 is 16 residues. The V segment lost 5 bases and the J segment 0 bases; nucleotides outside the gene matches: 4. CDR3 DNA sequence: TGCGCCAGCAGACCTAGCGGGGGAACGAACACCGGGGAGCTGTTTTTT. This translates into CASRPSGGTNTGELFF.

The V and J genes are TRBV4-2 and TRBJ2-7; perhaps TRBD2 as D (6 bases). The V end lost 0 bases, the J end lost 3 bases, and 24 bases lay between the germline ends. The germline V gene encodes CDR1 LGHNA and CDR2 YNFKEQ. The CDR3 is 19 residues long. In nucleotides, the CDR3 is TGTGCCAGCAGCCAAGACCGCCTAGCGAAGAAGGCCTCCCGCTACGAGCAGTACTTC. This sequence encodes CASSQDRLAKKASRYEQYF.

The rearrangement links TRBV18 to TRBJ2-5, with 7 bases fitting TRBD1. The CDR3 has 16 residues. Looked up from germline, CDR1 is KGHSH and CDR2 is LQKENI. V gave up 3 bases and J gave up 2 bases; unmatched junction bases: 9. As DNA, the CDR3 is TGTGCCAGCTCACCTCAGGGACAGATTTTACAAGAGACCCAGTACTTC. Translation gives CASSPQGQILQETQYF. Complete variable domain (other parts from reference TRBV18 and TRBJ2-5): NAGVMQNPRHLVRRRGQEARLRCSPMKGHSHVYWYRQLPEEGLKFMVYLQKENIIDESGMPKERFSAEFPKEGPSILRIQQVVRGDSAAYFCASSPQGQILQETQYFGPGTRLLVL.

This chain joins TRBV5-8 and TRBJ2-1; 7 nucleotides agree with TRBD2. Per the germline V gene, CDR1 is SGHTS and CDR2 is YDEGEE. The CDR3 loop spans 16 amino acids. V dropped 4 bases and J dropped 0; count of bases not matched to a gene: 7. The CDR3 sequence is CASSRASGTSYNEQFF. CDR3 nucleotides: TGTGCCAGCAGCCGAGCTAGCGGCACCTCCTACAATGAGCAGTTCTTC.

This clone was observed a single time. The chain couples TRBV29-1 to TRBJ2-3; D uncertain. This CDR3 contains 13 residues. V was shortened by 4 bases and J by 1 base, with 9 bases between the two germline ends. Germline lookup yields CDR1 SQVTM and CDR2 ANQGSEA. CDR3 DNA: TGCAGCGTTGGTGGATCGGGCACAGATACGCAGTATTTT. Protein product: CSVGGSGTDTQYF.

J is TRBJ2-3 and V is TRBV2; D gene ambiguous. This CDR3 comprises 13 residues. Between the trimmed V and J ends, which lost 11 bases and 2 bases, there was a span of 14 bases. CDR1 and CDR2 (germline): SNHLY, FYNNEI. This chain's CDR3 is CAVKRAFTDTQYF. The CDR3 coding sequence is TGTGCCGTAAAAAGAGCGTTCACAGATACGCAGTATTTT. The full variable domain, completed using reference TRBV2 and TRBJ2-3, is EPEVTQTPSHQVTQMGQEVILRCVPISNHLYFYWYRQILGQKVEFLVSFYNNEISEKSEIFDDQFSVERPDGSNFTLKIRSTKLEDSAMYFCAVKRAFTDTQYFGPGTRLTVL.

This chain links TRBV23-1 with TRBJ2-1; D is perhaps TRBD1 (6 bases). TRBV23-1 is an ORF for which the function is uncertain. This CDR3 contains 14 residues. The ends were cut back, 0 bases at V and 7 bases at J, with 10 bases in the middle. The CDR3 here is CASSQSDRKNEQFF. The DNA for the CDR3 is TGCGCCAGCAGTCAATCAGACAGGAAGAATGAGCAGTTCTTC.

The rearrangement joins TRBV30 to TRBJ1-4; D perhaps matches TRBD1 (5 bases). This CDR3 has 13 amino acids. Germline loops: CDR1 GTSNPN, CDR2 SVGIG (reference sequence). V was cut by 4 bases and J by 8 bases, with 14 bases left in between. The CDR3 bases are TGTGCCTGGAATGGGGGGAAAAAGGAAAAACTGTTTTTT. This encodes CAWNGGKKEKLFF.

The chain joins TRBV30 to TRBJ1-3; D is possibly TRBD1 (5 bases). With 0 bases removed from V and 0 bases from J, the gap between germline ends came to 12 bases. Per the germline V gene, CDR1 is GTSNPN and CDR2 is SVGIG (reference sequence). This CDR3 has 16 residues. The CDR3 loop reads CAWSVAQGRSGNTIYF. The CDR3 DNA reads TGTGCCTGGAGTGTAGCGCAGGGACGCTCTGGAAACACCATATATTTT.

This clone was recorded once. The chain is built from TRBV27 and TRBJ2-7; D is undetermined. Germline CDR1 and CDR2: MNHEY and SMNVEV (reference sequence). This CDR3 has 15 residues. Deletions cut 2 bases from V and 6 bases from J, with 17 bases between. This CDR3 reads CASSLNVLRVGEQYF. The CDR3 DNA follows: TGTGCCAGCAGTTTAAATGTTCTTAGGGTCGGCGAGCAGTACTTC.

V usage is TRBV6-5 and J usage is TRBJ2-1; D may be TRBD2 (6 bases). V lost 6 bases and J 6 bases, leaving 18 bases between the germline ends. This CDR3 contains 15 residues. Germline CDR1 MNHEY, CDR2 SVGAGI. The CDR3 DNA sequence: TGTGCCAGCAGGACCCGGAAGGGAGGAGGCAATGAGCAGTTCTTC. It codes for CASRTRKGGGNEQFF.

The V gene is TRBV15, the J gene TRBJ1-5; D is undetermined. V lost 0 bases to trimming and J lost 5 bases, with 5 bases between them. CDR1 is LNHNV and CDR2 is YYDKDF in the germline V gene (reference sequence). This CDR3 is built from 13 residues. CDR3 protein: CATSRDRHQPQHF. CDR3 bases: TGTGCCACCAGCAGAGATCGGCATCAGCCCCAGCATTTT.

The DNA of the CDR3 is TGTGCCAGCGGGGCAGGCAGGAGCAATCAGCCCCAGCATTTT. Amino acid sequence: CASGAGRSNQPQHF. This sequence joins TRBV6-1 and TRBJ1-5; D possibly corresponds to TRBD1 (5 bases). The CDR3 length is 14 residues. Trimming removed 8 bases at V and 1 base at J, with 12 bases between. CDR1 and CDR2 (germline): MNHNS, SASEGT.

This clone was seen just once. This chain links TRBV4-3 with TRBJ2-4; D call uncertain. V lost 1 base and J 5 bases, leaving 6 bases between the germline ends. The CDR3 covers 13 residues. CDR1 is LGHNA and CDR2 is YSLEER in the germline V gene. DNA of the CDR3: TGCGCCAGCAGCCAAGGCTGGCAAAACATTCAGTACTTC. It codes for CASSQGWQNIQYF.

This clone was counted a single time. The genes are TRBV25-1 and TRBJ1-2; D gene ambiguous. Trimming pared 2 bases from V and 1 base from J, leaving 5 bases between. Looked up from germline, CDR1 is MGHDK and CDR2 is SYGVNS. The CDR3 extends over 13 amino acids. This CDR3 reads CASSEAFNYGYTF. CDR3 sequence (DNA): TGTGCCAGCAGTGAAGCATTTAACTATGGCTACACCTTC.

The J gene is TRBJ1-2, the V gene TRBV19, with 8 nucleotides matching TRBD1. The CDR3 length is 15 residues. Germline assignment: CDR1 LNHDA and CDR2 SQIVND (reference sequence). The trim removed 3 bases at V and 1 base at J, leaving 4 bases unmatched. The CDR3 sequence: CASSIKDRGNYGYTF. The CDR3 nucleotides read TGTGCCAGTAGTATTAAAGACAGGGGTAACTATGGCTACACCTTC.

V gene TRBV14 combines with J gene TRBJ1-2; tentatively, D is TRBD1 (5 bases). The V and J ends lost 3 bases and 0 bases respectively, with 14 bases between them. The germline CDR1 and CDR2 sequences are SGHDN and FVKESK. The CDR3 has 16 amino acids. CDR3 sequence: CASSQVGGTSNYGYTF. As DNA, the CDR3 is TGTGCCAGCAGCCAGGTTGGGGGGACCTCTAACTATGGCTACACCTTC.

With respect to this clone: Sequence at one end of the junction differs from germline and may be a read error. The chain uses TRBV6-5 and TRBJ1-2, with 8 bases aligning to TRBD1. Per germline, CDR1 MNHEY and CDR2 SVGAGI. This CDR3 is 13 amino acids long. CDR3 in amino acids: CASSYSPGQEIFF. Written as DNA, the CDR3 is TGTGCCAGCAGTTACTCTCCGGGACAGGAGATATTCTTC.

The chain joins TRBV19 to TRBJ2-3; 10 bases fit TRBD2. Trimming removed 8 bases from V and 5 bases from J; junction bases left unmatched: 7. The germline V gene encodes CDR1 LNHDA and CDR2 SQIVND (reference sequence). CDR3 length equals 14 residues. The CDR3 bases are TGTGCCAGTCAAAAGACTAGCGGGTTAGATACGCAGTATTTT. Translating it yields CASQKTSGLDTQYF.

V gene TRBV2 combines with J gene TRBJ2-1; D gene unclear. Per the germline V gene, CDR1 is SNHLY and CDR2 is FYNNEI. This CDR3 is built from 13 residues. V was clipped by 3 bases and J by 9 bases, with 12 bases between them. For the CDR3, the DNA is TGTGCCAGCAGTGAGACTGCCTTGGGTGAGCAGTTCTTC. As protein: CASSETALGEQFF.

This chain links TRBV29-1 with TRBJ2-1; either TRBD1 or TRBD2 may fit D (6 bases each). The V end lost 5 bases, the J end lost 6 bases, and 14 bases lay between the germline ends. Germline-derived CDR1 and CDR2 are SQVTM and ANQGSEA. The CDR3 has 13 residues. CDR3 DNA: TGCAGCGTTCGTAGAGGGGGAGGCAATGAGCAGTTCTTC. Encoded protein: CSVRRGGGNEQFF.

The gene calls are TRBV11-2 and TRBJ1-2, with a tentative D call TRBD1 (6 bases). Trimming pared 1 base from V and 8 bases from J, leaving 11 bases between. Germline V lookup: CDR1 SGHAT, CDR2 FQNNGV. There are 13 residues in the CDR3. The CDR3 loop reads CASSLGGLRGYTF. In nucleotides, the CDR3 is TGTGCCAGCAGCTTAGGGGGGCTTCGGGGCTACACCTTC.

The chain links TRBV10-3 to TRBJ1-3, with D maybe TRBD1 (5 bases). Germline V gives CDR1 ENHRY, CDR2 SYGVKD. The CDR3 runs 17 residues. Trimming removed 4 bases from V and 0 bases from J, with 16 bases in between. CDR3 bases: TGTGCCATCAGTGGATCGGGGGACTCCTCCTCTGGAAACACCATATATTTT. Encoded protein: CAISGSGDSSSGNTIYF.